This T cell receptor beta chain is from a study of blood T cell repertoires in COVID-19. Per the study methods: Reference gene primer amplification in the assay estimated nucleated cell counts. Profiling relied on immunoSEQ multiplex PCR, and the TCRdb table lists in-frame clones only, not all of them. That table furnishes V, J and clone size, whereas the DNA furnished D and trimming. The sample shows over 200,000 clones, over 80% of them seen only once. Trimming took 3 bases from V and 3 from J; bases not matched to a gene: 12. Per germline, CDR1 MNHEY and CDR2 SMNVEV (reference sequence). The CDR3 consists of 17 residues. Exposed participants came across a COVID-19 case within 2 weeks before study entry. This clone was seen only once.

Source material: PBMCs or T cells enriched from blood (not recorded which). This TCR was recovered from a woman in her twenties or thirties who had been exposed to COVID-19. The V call is TRBV27, the J call TRBJ2-3; 7 bases line up with TRBD2. The CDR3 loop is CASSLGGDFVFTDTQYF. CDR3 DNA sequence: TGTGCCAGCAGTTTGGGGGGGGACTTCGTCTTTACAGATACGCAGTATTTT.